A single sample is the source of the 24 T cell receptor beta chains below, sequenced in a study of blood T cell repertoires in COVID-19. The data were produced by immunoSEQ multiplex PCR, yet TCRdb's version contains in-frame clones alone and is incomplete. The repertoire holds about 250,000 clones, with roughly 89% as singletons. The sequenced material came from peripheral blood. These receptor sequences come from a woman aged 60 to 75 with COVID-19, enrolled during active disease.

This chain joins TRBV28 and TRBJ1-1; TRBD1 matches 9 bases. The length of the CDR3 is 15 residues. From germline, CDR1 is MDHEN and CDR2 SYDVKM. The trim removed 6 bases at V and 6 bases at J, leaving 11 bases unmatched. The CDR3 sequence is CASSTGGRSDSEAFF. The CDR3 DNA is TGTGCCAGCAGCACAGGGGGCAGATCGGATTCTGAAGCTTTCTTT.

V gene TRBV18 combines with J gene TRBJ2-1; D may be TRBD1 (8 bases). CDR3 size: 14 residues. With 3 bases removed from V and 6 bases from J, the gap between germline ends came to 12 bases. The germline gives CDR1 KGHSH, CDR2 LQKENI. The CDR3 coding sequence is TGTGCCAGCTCACCGGACAGGGAGGGCAATGAGCAGTTCTTC. Translated, it gives CASSPDREGNEQFF.

The chain is built from TRBV7-2 and TRBJ2-6, with 8 bases aligning to TRBD1. Germline V gene sequence: CDR1 SGHTA, CDR2 FQGNSA. Unmatched junction bases numbered 4, after V lost 3 bases and J lost 0 bases. The CDR3 sequence is 17 residues long. The CDR3 spells CASSLGQAYSGANVLTF. Here the CDR3 DNA reads TGTGCCAGCAGCTTGGGACAGGCGTACTCTGGGGCCAACGTCCTGACTTTC. The entire variable domain, with the rest obtained from reference TRBV7-2 and TRBJ2-6, is as follows: GAGVSQSPSNKVTEKGKDVELRCDPISGHTALYWYRQSLGQGLEFLIYFQGNSAPDKSGLPSDRFSAERTGGSVSTLTIQRTQQEDSAVYLCASSLGQAYSGANVLTFGAGSRLTVL.

The chain employs TRBV7-3 and TRBJ1-1, with D possibly TRBD1 on 5 matching bases. Germline values: CDR1 SGHTA, CDR2 FQGTGA. This CDR3 region has 13 residues. V was trimmed by 5 bases and J by 5 bases, leaving 12 bases between them. CDR3 residues: CASSPFGGTEAFF. In nucleotides, the CDR3 is TGTGCCAGCAGCCCGTTTGGGGGGACTGAAGCTTTCTTT.

The V gene is TRBV7-7, the J gene TRBJ2-2; 9 bases map to TRBD1. Germline loops: CDR1 SSHAT, CDR2 FNYEAQ (reference sequence). The ends lost 4 bases at V and 6 bases at J; junction bases unmatched: 6. The CDR3 totals 15 residues. The CDR3 region has the DNA TGTGCCAGCAGCTCCGTGACAGGGGGAGCCGGGGAGCTGTTTTTT. Its translation: CASSSVTGGAGELFF.

The chain joins TRBV4-2 to TRBJ1-2, with a possible D match to TRBD1 (5 bases). The V gene's germline CDR1 is LGHNA and CDR2 YNFKEQ. Trimming stripped 0 bases from V and 11 bases from J, with 13 bases between. This CDR3 has 13 amino acids. The CDR3 DNA reads TGTGCCAGCAGCCAAGACGATCAAAGGGGTTACACCTTC. Translating gives CASSQDDQRGYTF.

The chain combines TRBV14 with TRBJ1-2; no clear D gene. From germline, CDR1 is SGHDN and CDR2 FVKESK. The CDR3 is 14 amino acids. Trimming removed 0 bases at V and 8 bases at J, with 13 bases between. The CDR3 sequence is CASSQDRRRSGYTF. In DNA, the CDR3 is TGTGCCAGCAGCCAAGATCGGAGGCGGTCCGGCTACACCTTC.

There are a few counts of this clone. In the same sample, other DNA sequences code for this CDR3. CDR3 in amino acids: CASSLDRGQTEAFF. Written as DNA, the CDR3 is TGCGCCAGCAGCTTGGACAGGGGGCAGACTGAAGCTTTCTTT. V and J are TRBV5-1 and TRBJ1-1; TRBD1 matches at 9 bases. Trimming removed 0 bases from V and 5 bases from J; junction bases left unmatched: 2. Looked up from germline, CDR1 is SGHRS and CDR2 is YFSETQ. This CDR3 has 14 residues. Using reference TRBV5-1 and TRBJ1-1 for the parts outside the CDR3, the full variable domain is KAGVTQTPRYLIKTRGQQVTLSCSPISGHRSVSWYQQTPGQGLQFLFEYFSETQRNKGNFPGRFSGRQFSNSRSEMNVSTLELGDSALYLCASSLDRGQTEAFFGQGTRLTVV.

The chain is built from TRBV19 and TRBJ1-1, with 7 bases aligning to TRBD1. The germline V gene encodes CDR1 LNHDA and CDR2 SQIVND (reference sequence). The length of the CDR3 is 15 residues. J lost 2 bases, V lost 5 bases, and 8 bases had no gene match. The CDR3, as DNA: TGTGCCAGTAGTGGCAACAGGGGCTTCAACACTGAAGCTTTCTTT. The encoded protein is CASSGNRGFNTEAFF.

This chain links TRBV19 with TRBJ1-1; a possible D gene is TRBD1 (6 bases). The CDR3 totals 13 residues. V was trimmed by 6 bases and J by 1 base, leaving 9 bases between them. Germline CDR1 reads LNHDA; CDR2 reads SQIVND (reference sequence). The CDR3 sequence is CASRQGWNTEAFF. The CDR3 nucleotides read TGTGCCAGTAGACAGGGCTGGAACACTGAAGCTTTCTTT.

V is TRBV7-9 and J is TRBJ2-5, with D possibly TRBD1 on 5 matching bases. Trimming removed 4 bases from V and 4 bases from J, with 10 bases in between. The CDR3 is made up of 13 amino acids. Germline V lookup: CDR1 SEHNR, CDR2 FQNEAQ (reference sequence). DNA for the CDR3: TGTGCCAGCAGCTATCAGGGTTTAGAGACCCAGTACTTC. This encodes CASSYQGLETQYF.

This clone was observed once. This sequence joins TRBV5-1 and TRBJ2-1; 11 bases map to TRBD2. The germline V gene has CDR1 SGHRS and CDR2 YFSETQ. Trimming took 4 bases from V and 3 from J; bases not matched to a gene: 9. The CDR3 runs 17 residues. In DNA form, the CDR3 reads TGCGCCAGCAGCACAGCCCTTAGCGGGGGGGTCTACAATGAGCAGTTCTTC. It encodes CASSTALSGGVYNEQFF. Full variable domain (missing parts from reference TRBV5-1 and TRBJ2-1): KAGVTQTPRYLIKTRGQQVTLSCSPISGHRSVSWYQQTPGQGLQFLFEYFSETQRNKGNFPGRFSGRQFSNSRSEMNVSTLELGDSALYLCASSTALSGGVYNEQFFGPGTRLTVL.

The chain employs TRBV29-1 and TRBJ2-1, with 10 bases identical to TRBD1. The CDR3 runs to 15 residues. Looked up from germline, CDR1 is SQVTM and CDR2 is ANQGSEA. V was pared by 6 bases and J by 7 bases, with 12 bases of the junction left unmatched. CDR3 coding DNA: TGCAGCGTGGCTTCCCGACAGGGGGCATTGAATGAGCAGTTCTTC. Translation: CSVASRQGALNEQFF.

This clone was observed a few times. The J gene is TRBJ1-5, the V gene TRBV7-2, with 10 bases lining up with TRBD1. The CDR3 is 16 amino acids. J was trimmed by 4 bases and V by 5 bases; bases with no gene match: 8. Germline CDR1 reads SGHTA; CDR2 reads FQGNSA. CDR3 in amino acids: CASSLWDRGFNQPQHF. CDR3 nucleotides: TGTGCCAGCAGCCTATGGGACAGGGGCTTTAATCAGCCCCAGCATTTT.

The J gene is TRBJ1-2, the V gene TRBV3-1 (or the pseudogene TRBV3-2); weak D call: TRBD1 (6 bases). V was clipped by 0 bases and J by 13 bases, with 12 bases between them. Per germline, CDR1 LGHDT and CDR2 YNNKEL (reference sequence). The CDR3 is made up of 12 amino acids. The CDR3 is CASSQDLQGSTF. Here the CDR3 DNA reads TGTGCCAGCAGCCAAGATCTACAGGGTTCCACCTTC.

The V call is TRBV5-4, the J call TRBJ1-3; the D gene is possibly TRBD1 (5 bases). With 1 base removed from V and 2 bases from J, the gap between germline ends came to 7 bases. The length of the CDR3 is 14 residues. Germline CDR1 and CDR2: SGHNT and YYREEE (reference sequence). The CDR3 bases are TGTGCCAGCAGCTTGCAGGGCCCTGGAAACACCATATATTTT. Residues: CASSLQGPGNTIYF.

The chain joins TRBV9 to TRBJ2-5, with 9 bases fitting TRBD1. J gave up 5 bases and V 1 base, and 6 bases lay outside the gene matches. The CDR3 is 15 residues long. CDR1 and CDR2 from the germline V gene are SGDLS and YYNGEE. As DNA, the CDR3 is TGTGCCAGCAGCGTAATAACAGGGGGCTGGGAGACCCAGTACTTC. This sequence encodes CASSVITGGWETQYF.

This clone showed up just once. The chain uses TRBV19 and TRBJ1-5; D possibly corresponds to TRBD1 (6 bases). CDR3 size: 15 residues. Germline V CDR1 and CDR2: LNHDA, SQIVND (reference sequence). V lost 8 bases and J 0 bases, leaving 14 bases between the germline ends. The CDR3 nucleotides read TGTGCCAGTTTAAATTCAGGGGATAGCAATCAGCCCCAGCATTTT. It translates to CASLNSGDSNQPQHF.

V and J are TRBV13 and TRBJ2-5; 8 positions agree with TRBD1. CDR1 PRHDT and CDR2 FYEKMQ come from the germline V gene (reference sequence). The V segment lost 3 bases and the J segment 4 bases; nucleotides outside the gene matches: 4. The CDR3 spans 14 residues. Written as DNA, the CDR3 is TGTGCCAGCAGCTTCCAGGGGGCAACAGAGACCCAGTACTTC. Encoded protein: CASSFQGATETQYF. The full variable domain, rest sourced from reference TRBV13 and TRBJ2-5, is AAGVIQSPRHLIKEKRETATLKCYPIPRHDTVYWYQQGPGQDPQFLISFYEKMQSDKGSIPDRFSAQQFSDYHSELNMSSLELGDSALYFCASSFQGATETQYFGPGTRLLVL.

This chain connects TRBV7-2 to TRBJ1-2, with 9 nucleotides matching TRBD1. CDR1 is SGHTA and CDR2 is FQGNSA in the germline V gene. The V segment lost 5 bases and the J segment 5 bases; nucleotides outside the gene matches: 9. The CDR3 has 15 residues. The CDR3 sequence: CASSPGTGLGYGYTF. CDR3 DNA: TGTGCCAGCAGCCCCGGGACAGGGCTTGGGTATGGCTACACCTTC. Variable domain in full (rest from reference TRBV7-2 and TRBJ1-2): GAGVSQSPSNKVTEKGKDVELRCDPISGHTALYWYRQSLGQGLEFLIYFQGNSAPDKSGLPSDRFSAERTGGSVSTLTIQRTQQEDSAVYLCASSPGTGLGYGYTFGSGTRLTVV.

V and J are TRBV5-1 and TRBJ1-6, with 8 bases fitting TRBD1. The CDR3 spans 16 residues. The junction had 8 bases not matched to a gene; V was cut back by 2 bases and J by 7 bases. CDR1 and CDR2 (germline): SGHRS, YFSETQ. CDR3 nucleotides: TGCGCCAGCAGCTTTTCAGGGGGCAATATGAATTCACCCCTCCACTTT. Protein product: CASSFSGGNMNSPLHF. Variable domain in full (rest from reference TRBV5-1 and TRBJ1-6): KAGVTQTPRYLIKTRGQQVTLSCSPISGHRSVSWYQQTPGQGLQFLFEYFSETQRNKGNFPGRFSGRQFSNSRSEMNVSTLELGDSALYLCASSFSGGNMNSPLHFGNGTRLTVT.

This clone was seen more than once but under ten times. The chain links TRBV6-5 to TRBJ2-7; tentatively, D is TRBD2 (6 bases). Trimming stripped 6 bases from V and 0 bases from J, with 9 bases between. CDR3 size: 13 residues. From germline, CDR1 is MNHEY and CDR2 SVGAGI. DNA for the CDR3: TGTGCCAGCAGACGGGGGAGCTCCTACGAGCAGTACTTC. Translating it yields CASRRGSSYEQYF.

This clone has a single count. This chain links TRBV11-2 with TRBJ2-2; TRBD1 matches at 11 bases. This CDR3 contains 15 residues. Germline values: CDR1 SGHAT, CDR2 FQNNGV. J lost 8 bases, V lost 4 bases, and 6 bases had no gene match. As DNA, the CDR3 is TGTGCCAGCAGCTCCGGGACAGGGGGAGAGGGGGAGCTGTTTTTT. Its translation is CASSSGTGGEGELFF.

The chain links TRBV9 to TRBJ2-5; TRBD2 matches at 9 bases. Germline CDR1 SGDLS, CDR2 YYNGEE. With V trimmed by 6 bases and J by 5 bases, 11 bases remained unmatched. CDR3 length: 15 residues. The CDR3 DNA sequence: TGTGCCAGCACATTACGCGGGGGGGCAGGGGAGACCCAGTACTTC. It specifies CASTLRGGAGETQYF.